The 10 T cell receptor beta chains given below trace back to one sample, sequenced in a study of T cell responses to AZD1222 COVID-19 vaccine. Data came from immunoSEQ multiplex PCR; TCRdb stores just in-frame clones and leaves some out. This table has over 90,000 clones, over 80% appearing once. Here the sequenced sample was peripheral blood, taken on day 0 of AZD1222 vaccination. Receptor source: an adult in good health.

J is TRBJ1-2 and V is TRBV6-5; 10 bases match TRBD1. The V and J ends lost 7 bases and 6 bases, in that order; junction bases with no gene match: 5. CDR3 length: 13 residues. Germline CDR1 reads MNHEY; CDR2 reads SVGAGI. Here the CDR3 DNA reads TGTGCCAGCACCCCGACAGGGGGCAATGGCTACACCTTC. Translating gives CASTPTGGNGYTF.

The chain recombines TRBV18 with TRBJ1-1; TRBD1 might be the D (5 bases). Between the trimmed V and J ends, which lost 3 bases and 7 bases, there was a span of 9 bases. The length of the CDR3 is 12 residues. CDR1 KGHSH and CDR2 LQKENI come from the germline V gene. The CDR3 region has the DNA TGTGCCAGCTCACCCGTGGGGGGTGAAGCTTTCTTT. Its translation: CASSPVGGEAFF.

This clone was detected only once. V is TRBV12-3 or TRBV12-4 and J is TRBJ2-7, with D hard to call. V was cut by 3 bases and J by 2 bases, with 8 bases left in between. The CDR3 is 13 amino acids. CDR3 nucleotide sequence: TGTGCCAGCAGTTTCGGCGGAACCTACGAGCAGTACTTC. Amino acids: CASSFGGTYEQYF.

The gene calls are TRBV7-2 and TRBJ2-7; 10 nucleotides line up with TRBD2. The V and J ends lost 7 bases and 4 bases, in that order; junction bases with no gene match: 10. Germline CDR1 is SGHTA and CDR2 is FQGNSA. The CDR3 loop spans 15 amino acids. The CDR3 protein is CASTQNTGLAYEQYF. As DNA, the CDR3 is TGTGCCAGCACCCAGAATACGGGACTAGCGTACGAGCAGTACTTC.

The chain employs TRBV5-1 and TRBJ2-2, with 8 positions matching TRBD1. With V trimmed by 2 bases and J by 0 bases, 6 bases remained unmatched. The CDR3 is 17 amino acids. Germline V gene sequence: CDR1 SGHRS, CDR2 YFSETQ. The CDR3 nucleotides read TGCGCCAGCAGCTTTCCCAGGGGGCCCGCGAACACCGGGGAGCTGTTTTTT. It encodes CASSFPRGPANTGELFF.

The chain joins TRBV4-3 to TRBJ1-2; the D gene is possibly TRBD1 (6 bases). The CDR3 runs 15 residues. V was trimmed by 2 bases and J by 2 bases, leaving 12 bases between them. Germline assignment: CDR1 LGHNA and CDR2 YSLEER. The CDR3 spells CASSQQAGANYGYTF. In nucleotides, the CDR3 is TGCGCCAGCAGCCAACAGGCAGGGGCCAACTATGGCTACACCTTC.

Here the CDR3 DNA reads TGCGCCAGCAGCCAAACGGTGAGGGCCGACGATCAGCCCCAGCATTTT. This translates into CASSQTVRADDQPQHF. The chain joins TRBV4-3 to TRBJ1-5; no firm D call. Germline-derived CDR1 and CDR2 are LGHNA and YSLEER. The CDR3 is made up of 16 amino acids. The V gene lost 2 bases and the J gene lost 5 bases, with 16 bases spanning the gap.

The chain uses TRBV28 and TRBJ1-5, with D unresolved. Trimming left V 7 bases short and J 1 base short, with 8 bases between. CDR3 size: 13 residues. From germline, CDR1 is MDHEN and CDR2 SYDVKM. The DNA for the CDR3 is TGTGCCAGCATTTCTGACAGCAATCAGCCCCAGCATTTT. It encodes CASISDSNQPQHF.

This chain connects TRBV6-5 to TRBJ2-7; 8 positions match TRBD1. CDR1 is MNHEY and CDR2 is SVGAGI in the germline V gene. V shed 2 bases and J 0 bases; nucleotides not matched to a gene: 6. The CDR3 consists of 16 residues. CDR3 sequence reads: CASSYRQGFGSYEQYF. In DNA, the CDR3 is TGTGCCAGCAGTTACCGACAGGGGTTTGGCTCCTACGAGCAGTACTTC.

The gene calls are TRBV7-2 and TRBJ2-7; D tentatively reads TRBD1 or TRBD2 (5 bases each). V lost 7 bases and J 0 bases, leaving 13 bases between the germline ends. In germline, CDR1 is SGHTA, CDR2 FQGNSA. The CDR3 has 14 amino acids. Here the CDR3 DNA reads TGTGCCAGCACCCTGTGGGGGAGCTCCTACGAGCAGTACTTC. Translation gives CASTLWGSSYEQYF. The whole variable domain, remainder taken from reference TRBV7-2 and TRBJ2-7, is GAGVSQSPSNKVTEKGKDVELRCDPISGHTALYWYRQSLGQGLEFLIYFQGNSAPDKSGLPSDRFSAERTGGSVSTLTIQRTQQEDSAVYLCASTLWGSSYEQYFGPGTRLTVT.